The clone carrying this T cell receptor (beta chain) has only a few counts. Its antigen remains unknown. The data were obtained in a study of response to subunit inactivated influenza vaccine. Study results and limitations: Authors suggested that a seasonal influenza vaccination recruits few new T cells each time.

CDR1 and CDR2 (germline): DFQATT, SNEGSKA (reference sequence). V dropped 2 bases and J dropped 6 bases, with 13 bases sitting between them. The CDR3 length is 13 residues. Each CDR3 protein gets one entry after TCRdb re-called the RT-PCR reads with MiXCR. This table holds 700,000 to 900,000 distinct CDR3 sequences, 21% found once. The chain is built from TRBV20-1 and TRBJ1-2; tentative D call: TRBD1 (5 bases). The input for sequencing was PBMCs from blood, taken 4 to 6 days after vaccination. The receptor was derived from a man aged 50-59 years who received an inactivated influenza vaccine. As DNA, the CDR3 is TGCAGTGCTAGACCGGGGCAGAGAGATGGCTACACCTTC. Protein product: CSARPGQRDGYTF.